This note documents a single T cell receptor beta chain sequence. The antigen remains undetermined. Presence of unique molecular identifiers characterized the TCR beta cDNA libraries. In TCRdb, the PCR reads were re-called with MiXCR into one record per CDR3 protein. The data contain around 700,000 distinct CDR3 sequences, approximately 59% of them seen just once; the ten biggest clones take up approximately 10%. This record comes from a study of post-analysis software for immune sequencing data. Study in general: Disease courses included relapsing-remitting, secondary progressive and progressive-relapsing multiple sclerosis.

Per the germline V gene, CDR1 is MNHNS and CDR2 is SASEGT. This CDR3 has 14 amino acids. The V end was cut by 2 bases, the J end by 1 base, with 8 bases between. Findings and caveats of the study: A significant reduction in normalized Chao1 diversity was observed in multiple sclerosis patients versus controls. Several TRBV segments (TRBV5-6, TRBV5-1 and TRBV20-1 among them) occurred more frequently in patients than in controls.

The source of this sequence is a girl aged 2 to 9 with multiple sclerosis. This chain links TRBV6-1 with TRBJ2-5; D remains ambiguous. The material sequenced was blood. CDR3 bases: TGTGCCAGCAGTGAATTCCAGAGCCAAGAGACCCAGTACTTC. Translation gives CASSEFQSQETQYF.